This T cell receptor (beta chain) is drawn from a study of technical replicates of blood from a handful of donors. Germline V CDR1 and CDR2: PRHDT, FYEKMQ (reference sequence). V gave up 4 bases and J gave up 10 bases; unmatched junction bases: 13. The CDR3 has 16 amino acids. This clone was detected once. The table came from immunoSEQ multiplex PCR; TCRdb's copy has only in-frame clones and leaves some out. The data hold some 84,000 clones, with 75% to 95% observed a single time. The chain uses TRBV13 and TRBJ2-1, with 10 bases that match TRBD2. The TCR was taken from a human donor in good health. The specimen sequenced was T cells isolated from PBMCs. CDR3 DNA sequence: TGTGCCAGCAGCTCGCCCGGGCTAGCGGGAGAACGCGAGCAGTTCTTC. As protein: CASSSPGLAGEREQFF. The full variable domain, with the rest looked up from reference TRBV13 and TRBJ2-1, is AAGVIQSPRHLIKEKRETATLKCYPIPRHDTVYWYQQGPGQDPQFLISFYEKMQSDKGSIPDRFSAQQFSDYHSELNMSSLELGDSALYFCASSSPGLAGEREQFFGPGTRLTVL.